The sequence of this TCR beta chain was determined in a study of CD4 and CD8 cells across lung adenocarcinoma regions. This clonotype has only a few counts. Using its own MiXCR run on the PCR reads, TCRdb lists one record per CDR3 protein. The sample consists of around 10,000 distinct CDR3 sequences, under 55% of them appearing once. Donors had localized lung adenocarcinoma, a non-small cell lung cancer. The CDR3 contains 12 residues. V was clipped by 7 bases and J by 1 base, with 4 bases between them. Per the germline V gene, CDR1 is MNHEY and CDR2 is SVGEGT. This clonotype was sampled from a male donor with lung adenocarcinoma. The CD4 and CD8 labels of this study may be unreliable. The chain recombines TRBV6-2 or TRBV6-3 with TRBJ2-2; D is unresolved. Sequencing was done on a sample of CD8+ T cells from the margin of a lung tumor. CDR3 sequence reads: CASTMNTGELFF. The CDR3 DNA is TGTGCCAGCACGATGAACACCGGGGAGCTGTTTTTT.